Listed below are T cell receptor beta chains from one sample, sequenced in a study of blood T cell repertoires in COVID-19. Only in-frame clones appear in the TCRdb table, and some are missing; sequencing was by immunoSEQ multiplex PCR. The sample carries roughly 45,000 clones, approximately 91% recorded once. Sequencing used peripheral blood. These receptors came from a human donor in a cohort sampled during active COVID-19. Both conserved end residues are part of each CDR3. The D gene is left open where the match is weak. Only part of the rows carry a size: once, few, many, or a class if the clone is expanded.

V,J,size,D,DNA,CDR3
TRBV10-3,TRBJ1-1,NA,NA,TGTGCCATCCAAGGACAGCCGAACACTGAAGCTTTCTTT,CAIQGQPNTEAFF
TRBV5-5,TRBJ1-2,once,NA,TGTGCCAGCAGCCAAGGGCCCGACAGGTCCTATGGCTACACCTTC,CASSQGPDRSYGYTF
TRBV5-1,TRBJ1-2,NA,NA,TGCGCCAGCAGCTTAAACTGGGAGAATGGCTACACCTTC,CASSLNWENGYTF
TRBV3-1/TRBV3-2,TRBJ2-7,once,TRBD1,TGTGCCAGCAGCTCACAGGGGGCAAGGTACGAGCAGTACTTC,CASSSQGARYEQYF
TRBV6-6,TRBJ1-2,NA,NA,TGTGCCAGCAGTTACAACGTCGAGGTTGGCTACACCTTC,CASSYNVEVGYTF
TRBV4-1,TRBJ1-1,NA,NA,TGCGCCAGCAGCTTCCGGGGTCAGAACACTGAAGCTTTCTTT,CASSFRGQNTEAFF
TRBV6-6,TRBJ1-5,few,NA,TGTGCCAGCAGTTACGAGGGGGAAGGGAATCAGCCCCAGCATTTT,CASSYEGEGNQPQHF
TRBV5-1,TRBJ1-1,NA,TRBD1,TGCGCCAGCAGCACAGGGGCCACTGAAGCTTTCTTT,CASSTGATEAFF
TRBV4-3,TRBJ1-6,once,TRBD1,TGCGCCAGCAGCCAAGCCTGGACAGGTGGTAAGGCCCTCCACTTT,CASSQAWTGGKALHF
TRBV6-5,TRBJ2-7,NA,NA,TGTGCCAGCAGTTACTCGGAGGGGTACTACGAGCAGTACTTC,CASSYSEGYYEQYF
TRBV19,TRBJ1-1,NA,TRBD1,TGTGCCAGTAGTATGGACAGGAGCGCTTTCTTT,CASSMDRSAFF
TRBV4-2,TRBJ1-2,NA,TRBD1,TGTGCCAGCAGCCTACAGGGGGCGGATGGCTACACCTTC,CASSLQGADGYTF
TRBV6-1,TRBJ1-1,few,NA,TGTGCCAGCAGTGAAAGGAGCAGGGGCACTGAAGCTTTCTTT,CASSERSRGTEAFF
TRBV4-3,TRBJ1-1,NA,TRBD1,TGCGCCAGCAGCCAAGAGGGACAGGCCACTGAAGCTTTCTTT,CASSQEGQATEAFF
TRBV18,TRBJ1-5,NA,TRBD1,TGTGCCAGCTCACCATTGGGCAGGGGGCCACAGCCCCAGCATTTT,CASSPLGRGPQPQHF
TRBV4-1,TRBJ2-1,NA,NA,TGCGCCAGCAGCCAGCCCACTAGTTCCCATGAGCAGTTCTTC,CASSQPTSSHEQFF
TRBV27,TRBJ2-7,once,NA,TGTGCCAGCATTGGGGGAGGAATCGTACCCCCAGGAAGGTACGAGCAGTACTTC,CASIGGGIVPPGRYEQYF
TRBV7-9,TRBJ1-2,NA,TRBD1,TGTGCCAGCAGCCGACAGGGCTACTATGGCTACACCTTC,CASSRQGYYGYTF
TRBV7-9,TRBJ2-2,NA,TRBD1,TGTGCCAGCAGCACCACCCGGGACAGGGGCCACGGGGAGCTGTTTTTT,CASSTTRDRGHGELFF
TRBV6-5,TRBJ1-3,NA,TRBD1,TGTGCCAGCAGGGGGCAGGGGGACACCATATATTTT,CASRGQGDTIYF
TRBV7-6,TRBJ1-1,NA,NA,TGTGCCAGCAGCTCGGACCCCGCAGGAGGGAACACTGAAGCTTTCTTT,CASSSDPAGGNTEAFF
TRBV11-2,TRBJ1-1,NA,NA,TGTGCCAGCAGCTTACGGGGGGCAGGGAACACTGAAGCTTTCTTT,CASSLRGAGNTEAFF
TRBV10-1,TRBJ1-1,NA,NA,TGCGCCAGCAGTGATGTCGGGTTGGGGCCCCAACTCACTGAAGCTTTCTTT,CASSDVGLGPQLTEAFF
TRBV5-5,TRBJ2-7,NA,NA,TGTGCCAGCAGCTTGGCCGAGCGGGCCATTTACGAGCAGTACTTC,CASSLAERAIYEQYF